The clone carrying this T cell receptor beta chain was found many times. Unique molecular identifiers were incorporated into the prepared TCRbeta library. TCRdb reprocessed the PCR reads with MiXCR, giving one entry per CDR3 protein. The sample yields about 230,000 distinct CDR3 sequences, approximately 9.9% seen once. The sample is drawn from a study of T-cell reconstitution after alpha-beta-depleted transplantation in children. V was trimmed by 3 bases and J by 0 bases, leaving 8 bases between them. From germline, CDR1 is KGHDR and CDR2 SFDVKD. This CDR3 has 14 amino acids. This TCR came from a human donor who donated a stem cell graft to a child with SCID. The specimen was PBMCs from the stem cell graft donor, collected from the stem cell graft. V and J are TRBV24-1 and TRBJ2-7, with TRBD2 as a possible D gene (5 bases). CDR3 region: CATSDAGNSYEQYF. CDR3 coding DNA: TGTGCCACCAGTGATGCCGGGAACTCCTACGAGCAGTACTTC.